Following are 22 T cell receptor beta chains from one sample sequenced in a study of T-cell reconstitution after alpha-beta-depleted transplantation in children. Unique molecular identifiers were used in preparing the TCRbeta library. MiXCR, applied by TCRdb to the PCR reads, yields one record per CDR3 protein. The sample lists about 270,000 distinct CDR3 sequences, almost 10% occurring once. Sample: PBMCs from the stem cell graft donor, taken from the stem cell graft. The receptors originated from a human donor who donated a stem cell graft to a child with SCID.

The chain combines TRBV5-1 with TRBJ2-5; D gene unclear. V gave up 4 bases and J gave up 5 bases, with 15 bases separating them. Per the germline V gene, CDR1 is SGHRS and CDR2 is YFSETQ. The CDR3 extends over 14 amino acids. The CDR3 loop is CASSGVVQRETQYF. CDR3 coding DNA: TGCGCCAGCAGCGGGGTGGTCCAGAGGGAGACCCAGTACTTC. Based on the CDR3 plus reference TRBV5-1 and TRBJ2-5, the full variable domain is KAGVTQTPRYLIKTRGQQVTLSCSPISGHRSVSWYQQTPGQGLQFLFEYFSETQRNKGNFPGRFSGRQFSNSRSEMNVSTLELGDSALYLCASSGVVQRETQYFGPGTRLLVL.

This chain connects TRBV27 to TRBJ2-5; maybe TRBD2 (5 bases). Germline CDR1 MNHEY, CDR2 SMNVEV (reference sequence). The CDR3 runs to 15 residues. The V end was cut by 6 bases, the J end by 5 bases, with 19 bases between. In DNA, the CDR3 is TGTGCCAGCAGCCCCGCCGGGGAAAAAGACGAGACCCAGTACTTC. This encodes CASSPAGEKDETQYF.

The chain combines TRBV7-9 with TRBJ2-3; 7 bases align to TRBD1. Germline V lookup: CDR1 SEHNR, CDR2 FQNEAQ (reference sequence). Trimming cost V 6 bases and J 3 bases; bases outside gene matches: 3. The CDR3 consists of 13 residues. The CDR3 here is CASRGQITDTQYF. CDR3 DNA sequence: TGTGCCAGCAGGGGACAGATTACAGATACGCAGTATTTT.

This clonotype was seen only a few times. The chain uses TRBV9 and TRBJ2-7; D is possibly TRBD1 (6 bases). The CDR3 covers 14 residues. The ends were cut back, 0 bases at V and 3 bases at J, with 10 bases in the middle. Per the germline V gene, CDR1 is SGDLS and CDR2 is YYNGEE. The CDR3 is CASSVEDRHYEQYF. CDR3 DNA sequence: TGTGCCAGCAGCGTAGAAGACAGGCACTACGAGCAGTACTTC.

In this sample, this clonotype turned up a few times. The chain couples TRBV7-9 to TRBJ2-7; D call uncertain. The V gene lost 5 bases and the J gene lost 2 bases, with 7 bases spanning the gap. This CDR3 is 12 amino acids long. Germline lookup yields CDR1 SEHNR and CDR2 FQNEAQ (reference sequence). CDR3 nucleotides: TGTGCCAGCAGCCTCCAGACCTACGAGCAGTACTTC. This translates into CASSLQTYEQYF.

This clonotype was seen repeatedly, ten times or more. CDR3 in DNA: TGTGCCAGCAGCTTGTGGGGGGGCGGGTACAATGAGCAGTTCTTC. Its protein is CASSLWGGGYNEQFF. The V and J genes are TRBV5-4 and TRBJ2-1, with a possible D match to TRBD2 (7 bases). CDR1 is SGHNT and CDR2 is YYREEE in the germline V gene (reference sequence). The CDR3 contains 15 residues. The V gene lost 1 base and the J gene lost 4 bases, with 12 bases spanning the gap.

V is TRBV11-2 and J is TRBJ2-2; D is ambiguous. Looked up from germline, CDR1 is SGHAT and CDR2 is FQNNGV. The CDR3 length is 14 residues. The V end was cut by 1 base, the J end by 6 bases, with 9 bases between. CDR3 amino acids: CASSLGLGSGELFF. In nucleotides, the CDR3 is TGTGCCAGCAGCTTAGGCCTGGGGTCCGGGGAGCTGTTTTTT.

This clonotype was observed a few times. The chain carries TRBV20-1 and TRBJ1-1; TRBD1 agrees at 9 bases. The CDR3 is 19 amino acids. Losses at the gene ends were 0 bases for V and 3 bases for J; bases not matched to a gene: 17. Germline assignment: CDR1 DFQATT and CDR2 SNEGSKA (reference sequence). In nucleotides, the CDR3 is TGCAGTGCTAGAGATCGCAATCTGCACAGGGGGCCTAGATACACTGAAGCTTTCTTT. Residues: CSARDRNLHRGPRYTEAFF.

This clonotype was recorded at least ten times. The CDR3 sequence: CASSLTLWAYEQYF. DNA of the CDR3: TGTGCCAGCAGCTTAACGCTTTGGGCCTACGAGCAGTACTTC. The V and J genes are TRBV11-1 and TRBJ2-7, with D unresolved. Germline CDR1 and CDR2: SGHAT and FQDESV (reference sequence). V lost 2 bases to trimming and J lost 2 bases, with 10 bases between them. This CDR3 has 14 amino acids.

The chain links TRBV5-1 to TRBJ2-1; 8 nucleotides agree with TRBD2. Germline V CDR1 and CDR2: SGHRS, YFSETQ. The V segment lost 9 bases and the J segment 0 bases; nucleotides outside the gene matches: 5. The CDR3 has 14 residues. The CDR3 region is CATGAGASYNEQFF. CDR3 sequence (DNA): TGCGCCACCGGAGCGGGGGCCTCCTACAATGAGCAGTTCTTC. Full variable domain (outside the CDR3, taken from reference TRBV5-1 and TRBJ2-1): KAGVTQTPRYLIKTRGQQVTLSCSPISGHRSVSWYQQTPGQGLQFLFEYFSETQRNKGNFPGRFSGRQFSNSRSEMNVSTLELGDSALYLCATGAGASYNEQFFGPGTRLTVL.

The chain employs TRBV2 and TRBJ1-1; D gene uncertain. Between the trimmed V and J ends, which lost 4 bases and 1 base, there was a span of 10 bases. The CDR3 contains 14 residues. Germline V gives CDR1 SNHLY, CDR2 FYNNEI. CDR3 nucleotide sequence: TGTGCCAGCAGTGCCACGACACGGAACACTGAAGCTTTCTTT. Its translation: CASSATTRNTEAFF.

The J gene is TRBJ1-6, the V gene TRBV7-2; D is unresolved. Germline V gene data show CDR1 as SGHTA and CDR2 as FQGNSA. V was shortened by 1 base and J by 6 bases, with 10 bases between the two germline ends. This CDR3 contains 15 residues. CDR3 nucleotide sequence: TGTGCCAGCAGCTTAGTCTGGTCAGCTAATTCACCCCTCCACTTT. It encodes CASSLVWSANSPLHF.

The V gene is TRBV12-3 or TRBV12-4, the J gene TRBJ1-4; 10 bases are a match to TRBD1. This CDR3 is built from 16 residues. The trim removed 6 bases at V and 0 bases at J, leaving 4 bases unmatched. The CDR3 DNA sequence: TGTGCCAGCAGGGGACAGGGGACTACAACTAATGAAAAACTGTTTTTT. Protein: CASRGQGTTTNEKLFF.

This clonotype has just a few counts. The CDR3 here is CSASGQGNTEAFF. CDR3 DNA: TGCAGTGCATCCGGACAGGGGAACACTGAAGCTTTCTTT. The chain joins TRBV20-1 to TRBJ1-1; TRBD1 matches at 8 bases. The CDR3 consists of 13 residues. Germline CDR1 and CDR2: DFQATT and SNEGSKA (reference sequence). The ends lost 6 bases at V and 1 base at J; junction bases unmatched: 4.

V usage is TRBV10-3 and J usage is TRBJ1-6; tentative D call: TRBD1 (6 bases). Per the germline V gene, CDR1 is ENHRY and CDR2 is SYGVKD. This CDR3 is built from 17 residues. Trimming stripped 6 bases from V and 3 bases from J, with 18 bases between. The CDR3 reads CAIRATGSTFYNSPLHF. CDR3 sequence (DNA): TGTGCCATCAGAGCTACAGGGTCCACCTTCTATAATTCACCCCTCCACTTT.

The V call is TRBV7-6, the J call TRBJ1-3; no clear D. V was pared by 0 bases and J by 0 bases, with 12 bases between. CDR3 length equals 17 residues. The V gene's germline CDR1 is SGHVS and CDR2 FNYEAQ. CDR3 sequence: CASSLAPDFRSGNTIYF. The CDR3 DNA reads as TGTGCCAGCAGCTTAGCCCCGGACTTCCGCTCTGGAAACACCATATATTTT.

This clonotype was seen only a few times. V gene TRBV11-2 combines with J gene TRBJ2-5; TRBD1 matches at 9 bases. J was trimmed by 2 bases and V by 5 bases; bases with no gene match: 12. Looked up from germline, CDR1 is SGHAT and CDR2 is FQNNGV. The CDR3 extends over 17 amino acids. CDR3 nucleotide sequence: TGTGCCAGCAGCCTAACCCGGGACAGGGTACGGCAAGAGACCCAGTACTTC. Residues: CASSLTRDRVRQETQYF.

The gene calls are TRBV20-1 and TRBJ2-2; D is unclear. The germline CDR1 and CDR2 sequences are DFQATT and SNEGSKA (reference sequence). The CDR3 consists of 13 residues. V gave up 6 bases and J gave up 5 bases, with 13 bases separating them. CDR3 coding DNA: TGCAGTGCAGCCGGGCACCTTACCGGGGAGCTGTTTTTT. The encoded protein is CSAAGHLTGELFF.

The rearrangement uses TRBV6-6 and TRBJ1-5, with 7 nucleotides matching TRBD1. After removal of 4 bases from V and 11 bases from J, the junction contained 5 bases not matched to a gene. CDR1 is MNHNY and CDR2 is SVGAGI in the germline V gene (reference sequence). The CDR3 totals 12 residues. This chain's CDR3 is CASSFTGDAQHF. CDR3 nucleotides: TGTGCCAGCAGTTTTACAGGGGATGCCCAGCATTTT.

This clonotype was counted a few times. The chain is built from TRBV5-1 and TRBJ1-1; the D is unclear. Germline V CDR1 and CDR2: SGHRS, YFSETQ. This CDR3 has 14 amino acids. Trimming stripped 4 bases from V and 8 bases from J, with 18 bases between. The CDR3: CASSPTPGLPEAFF. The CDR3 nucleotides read TGCGCCAGCAGCCCGACCCCGGGTCTACCAGAAGCTTTCTTT.

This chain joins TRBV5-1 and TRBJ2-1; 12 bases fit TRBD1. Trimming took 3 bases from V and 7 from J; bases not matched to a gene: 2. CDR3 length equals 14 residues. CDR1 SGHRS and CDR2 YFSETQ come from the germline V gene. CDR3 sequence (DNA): TGCGCCAGCAGCTGGGGACAGGGGGCAAATGAGCAGTTCTTC. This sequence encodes CASSWGQGANEQFF.

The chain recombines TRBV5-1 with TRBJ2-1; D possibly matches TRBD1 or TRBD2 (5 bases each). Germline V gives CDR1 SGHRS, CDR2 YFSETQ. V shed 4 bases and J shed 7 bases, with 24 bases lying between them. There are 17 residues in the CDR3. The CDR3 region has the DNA TGCGCCAGCAGCATCCGGGACGTTTTACCAGGGTGGAATGAGCAGTTCTTC. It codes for CASSIRDVLPGWNEQFF.